The next 21 T cell receptor beta chains were all read from a single sample in a study of metastatic and nonmetastatic thyroid tumors. All patients reached thyroid surgery having received no treatment beforehand. TCRdb re-called the PCR reads through MiXCR. The table records more than 10,000 clones, around 10% of them present only once. Sequenced: blood. Every receptor here comes from a female donor with papillary thyroid cancer or a benign thyroid nodule (not recorded which). Some clones in this sample may be carry-over from other donors' samples.

Worth noting for this clone: The CDR3 ends on some other residue instead of the conserved phenylalanine or tryptophan, so this is likely a read error. The chain has TRBV6-2 or TRBV6-3 and TRBJ2-7; maybe TRBD1 (6 bases). Germline values: CDR1 MNHEY, CDR2 SVGEGT. CDR3 size: 16 residues. The V gene lost 6 bases and the J gene lost 4 bases, with 22 bases spanning the gap. The CDR3 reads CASRPQGGEESYEQYL. DNA for the CDR3: TGTGCCAGCAGGCCGCAAGGGGGAGAAGAATCTTACGAGCAGTACTTA.

This clone ranks as medium-sized. This chain joins TRBV30 and TRBJ1-2; 9 bases agree with TRBD1. Germline CDR1 is GTSNPN and CDR2 is SVGIG (reference sequence). This CDR3 region has 12 residues. The V gene end was trimmed by 8 bases and the J gene end by 6 bases; junction bases not matched to a gene: 7. The CDR3 region is CARLGTGHGYTF. The CDR3 DNA reads TGTGCCCGTTTAGGGACAGGGCATGGCTACACCTTC.

This clone was detected ten times or more. The V gene is TRBV20-1, the J gene TRBJ1-1, with 8 bases lining up with TRBD1. This CDR3 is 11 amino acids long. V lost 6 bases and J lost 7; bases outside the gene matches: 4. The germline gives CDR1 DFQATT, CDR2 SNEGSKA (reference sequence). CDR3 DNA: TGCAGTGCGCAAGGACAGGGTGAAGCTTTCTTT. It is translated as CSAQGQGEAFF.

This clone was counted at least ten times. A much larger clone is a single base away; this may be a read error. Other DNA sequences in this sample translate to the same CDR3. The chain couples TRBV5-1 to TRBJ1-4, with 7 bases matching TRBD1. This CDR3 has 17 amino acids. Germline CDR1 and CDR2: SGHRS and YFSETQ. The CDR3 nucleotides read TGCGCCAGTAGCTCGTCCGGCATTCAGGGGGGTAATGAAAAACTGTTTTTT. Translating it yields CASSSSGIQGGNEKLFF.

Comment on this clone: One end of the junction varies from germline; a read error may be responsible. Other nucleotide sequences in the sample specify the same CDR3. The chain joins TRBV29-1 to TRBJ1-2; D is unresolved. There are 12 residues in the CDR3. Germline CDR1 and CDR2: SQVTM and ANQGSEA. The CDR3 nucleotides read TGTAGCGTTCGGTGGGTTGGCTATGGCTACACCTTC. Translating it yields CSVRWVGYGYTF.

This clone was counted only a few times. In the same sample, other DNA sequences code for this CDR3. This chain links TRBV18 with TRBJ1-2; perhaps TRBD1 as D (5 bases). Trimming shortened V by 0 bases and J by 8 bases, and 13 bases separated the two germline ends. The CDR3 extends over 14 amino acids. Per germline, CDR1 KGHSH and CDR2 LQKENI. Here the CDR3 reads CASSPPEGAPGYTF. The DNA for the CDR3 is TGTGCCAGCTCACCACCGGAAGGGGCCCCGGGCTACACCTTC.

The rearrangement uses TRBV7-2 and TRBJ2-7, with TRBD2 as a possible D gene (7 bases). The CDR3 is 15 residues long. Germline V gene sequence: CDR1 SGHTA, CDR2 FQGNSA. V dropped 10 bases and J dropped 7 bases, with 26 bases sitting between them. The CDR3 spells CATTLLSGTRGEQYF. CDR3 sequence (DNA): TGTGCCACTACGCTTCTAAGCGGGACGAGGGGGGAGCAGTACTTC.

This clone was found many times. The chain joins TRBV19 to TRBJ2-5; D might be TRBD1 (5 bases). This CDR3 comprises 14 residues. Germline values: CDR1 LNHDA, CDR2 SQIVND (reference sequence). Trimming removed 5 bases at V and 7 bases at J, with 17 bases between. This chain's CDR3 is CASSGATGLATQYF. The CDR3 nucleotides read TGTGCCAGTAGTGGGGCGACGGGCCTGGCGACCCAGTACTTC.

This clone was seen ten or more times. V is TRBV5-5 and J is TRBJ2-1, with TRBD2 matching over 7 bases. V was clipped by 4 bases and J by 4 bases; unmatched bases: 8. The V gene's germline CDR1 is SGHKS and CDR2 YYEKEE (reference sequence). This CDR3 spans 15 amino acids. CDR3 sequence reads: CASSRLGGAYNEQFF. Here the CDR3 DNA reads TGTGCCAGCAGCCGTTTGGGAGGGGCTTACAATGAGCAGTTCTTC.

The chain recombines TRBV19 with TRBJ1-2, with a weak D call TRBD1 (5 bases). This CDR3 is built from 15 residues. V was clipped by 9 bases and J by 4 bases, with 21 bases between them. Germline V gene lookup returns CDR1 LNHDA and CDR2 SQIVND (reference sequence). The CDR3 spells CASKGLDGTGYGYTF. CDR3 nucleotide sequence: TGTGCCAGCAAGGGGCTGGACGGGACGGGCTATGGCTACACCTTC.

The sample holds a few counts of this clone. The rearrangement links TRBV5-4 to TRBJ1-1; 7 bases agree with TRBD1. Germline values: CDR1 SGHNT, CDR2 YYREEE (reference sequence). J lost 2 bases, V lost 2 bases, and 9 bases had no gene match. The CDR3 is 16 residues long. The CDR3 DNA sequence: TGTGCCAGCAGCTTCGGGACAGCCTCCCTTAACACTGAAGCTTTCTTT. Encoded protein: CASSFGTASLNTEAFF. The full variable domain, completed using reference TRBV5-4 and TRBJ1-1, is ETGVTQSPTHLIKTRGQQVTLRCSSQSGHNTVSWYQQALGQGPQFIFQYYREEENGRGNFPPRFSGLQFPNYSSELNVNALELDDSALYLCASSFGTASLNTEAFFGQGTRLTVV.

This clone was detected ten times or more. A read error may be the cause here, since a much bigger clone is one base away. CDR3 nucleotides: TGTGCCAGCAGGCGGGGGGAGAGCACAGGTACGCAGTATTTT. Its protein product is CASRRGESTGTQYF. The gene calls are TRBV12-3 or TRBV12-4 and TRBJ2-3, with 8 bases matching TRBD2. The CDR3 consists of 14 residues.

Many counts were recorded for this clone. J is TRBJ1-1 and V is TRBV30; D unresolved. Germline assignment: CDR1 GTSNPN and CDR2 SVGIG (reference sequence). The CDR3 consists of 11 residues. The CDR3 DNA follows: TGTGCTACTTTGTCGACGGCTGAAGCTTTCTTT. Its translation is CATLSTAEAFF.

The J gene is TRBJ1-3, the V gene TRBV6-2 or TRBV6-3; D not resolved. The germline V gene has CDR1 MNHEY and CDR2 SVGEGT. V shed 9 bases and J shed 8 bases, with 17 bases lying between them. This CDR3 spans 13 amino acids. CDR3 loop: CARSVPSFDTIYF. The CDR3 nucleotides read TGTGCCAGAAGTGTTCCCAGCTTTGACACCATATATTTT.

This clone qualifies as medium-sized. This chain connects TRBV5-1 to TRBJ2-3; 8 bases are shared with TRBD2. The CDR3 contains 12 residues. Trimming cost V 5 bases and J 5 bases; bases outside gene matches: 1. CDR1 SGHRS and CDR2 YFSETQ come from the germline V gene. Written as DNA, the CDR3 is TGCGCCAGCAGGCGGGAGGTAGATACGCAGTATTTT. It encodes CASRREVDTQYF.

As for this clone: The junction and the germline gene differ at one end; a read error may be behind it. The V and J genes are TRBV6-1 and TRBJ2-7; TRBD2 matches at 7 bases. The CDR3 runs 14 residues. The V gene's germline CDR1 is MNHNS and CDR2 SASEGT. CDR3 in amino acids: CASRLTGTSAEQCF. The CDR3 DNA sequence: TGTGCCAGCAGGCTAACCGGTACTAGCGCCGAGCAGTGCTTC.

This clone was observed at least ten times. V is TRBV5-4 and J is TRBJ2-7; 12 bases fit TRBD1. Germline V gene lookup returns CDR1 SGHNT and CDR2 YYREEE (reference sequence). The CDR3 is 18 amino acids. V lost 3 bases, J lost 1 base, and 11 bases stayed unmatched. The CDR3 nucleotides read TGTGCCAGCAGCTCTACCGGGACAGGGGGCGGGGGTTCCTACGAGCAGTACTTC. The encoded protein is CASSSTGTGGGGSYEQYF.

This clone was counted at least ten times. The chain links TRBV19 to TRBJ1-1; D may be TRBD1 (6 bases). Germline CDR1 reads LNHDA; CDR2 reads SQIVND (reference sequence). The CDR3 sequence is 15 residues long. Trimming took off 6 bases at V and 1 base at J, with 15 bases between the two ends. The CDR3 protein is CASSTQDSRNTEAFF. CDR3 sequence (DNA): TGTGCCAGTAGCACCCAGGACAGCCGGAACACTGAAGCTTTCTTT. Complete variable domain (other parts from reference TRBV19 and TRBJ1-1): DGGITQSPKYLFRKEGQNVTLSCEQNLNHDAMYWYRQDPGQGLRLIYYSQIVNDFQKGDIAEGYSVSREKKESFPLTVTSAQKNPTAFYLCASSTQDSRNTEAFFGQGTRLTVV.

Note on this clone: This may be a read error, as it is one base from a much larger clone. Other DNA sequences in the sample encode the same CDR3. The chain is built from TRBV3-1 and TRBJ2-1; a weak D match, TRBD2 (5 bases). This CDR3 has 15 residues. The V gene's germline CDR1 is LGHDT and CDR2 YNNKEL (reference sequence). CDR3: CASSQDIGLYNEQFF. DNA of the CDR3: TGCGCCAGCAGCCAAGATATAGGACTTTACAATGAGCAGTTCTTC.

Ten or more counts support this clone. The chain couples TRBV5-6 to TRBJ1-6, with D perhaps TRBD1 (5 bases). Trimming pared 4 bases from V and 5 bases from J, leaving 10 bases between. Per germline, CDR1 SGHDT and CDR2 YYEEEE. The CDR3 loop spans 14 amino acids. The CDR3, as DNA: TGTGCCAGCAGCCGTTGGGGGGATAATTCACCCCTCCACTTT. Translated: CASSRWGDNSPLHF.

This clone was seen only a few times. The chain combines TRBV6-4 with TRBJ2-1, with TRBD2 identical over 11 bases. The CDR3 consists of 16 residues. With V trimmed by 2 bases and J by 10 bases, 10 bases remained unmatched. Germline assignment: CDR1 MRHNA and CDR2 SNTAGT. CDR3 sequence: CASSDPGLAGLREQFF. In DNA form, the CDR3 reads TGTGCCAGCAGTGACCCTGGACTAGCGGGTTTGAGGGAGCAGTTCTTC.